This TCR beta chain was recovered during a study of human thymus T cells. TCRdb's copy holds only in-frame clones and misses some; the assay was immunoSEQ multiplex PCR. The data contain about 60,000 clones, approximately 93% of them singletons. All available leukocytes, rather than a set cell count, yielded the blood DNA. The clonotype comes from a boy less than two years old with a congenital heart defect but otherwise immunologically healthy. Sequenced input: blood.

The CDR3 region has the DNA TGTGCCAGCAGCTTGGGCGGGGGGCTCCAAGAGACCCAGTACTTC. Encoded protein: CASSLGGGLQETQYF. The chain links TRBV7-9 to TRBJ2-5; 8 bases match TRBD2. Germline V gene sequence: CDR1 SEHNR, CDR2 FQNEAQ (reference sequence). V dropped 3 bases and J dropped 1; count of bases not matched to a gene: 4. The CDR3 contains 15 residues.